This entry lists 22 T cell receptor beta chains sequenced from one sample in a study of T cell responses to AZD1222 COVID-19 vaccine. The protocol was immunoSEQ multiplex PCR, while the TCRdb copy is restricted to in-frame clones and leaves out a portion. The table includes around 100,000 clones, around 85% detected once. The starting material was peripheral blood, obtained 28 days after the second AZD1222 dose. These receptors all stem from an adult who received the AZD1222 COVID-19 vaccine.

This chain joins TRBV2 and TRBJ2-7; no definite D call. CDR1 and CDR2 (germline): SNHLY, FYNNEI. The CDR3 loop spans 12 amino acids. V dropped 6 bases and J dropped 2 bases, with 8 bases sitting between them. The CDR3 sequence is CASSEFAYEQYF. In nucleotides, the CDR3 is TGTGCCAGCAGCGAGTTCGCCTACGAGCAGTACTTC.

This clone appeared many times. V is TRBV5-1 and J is TRBJ2-3, with D perhaps matching TRBD2 (6 bases). Per the germline V gene, CDR1 is SGHRS and CDR2 is YFSETQ. This CDR3 has 12 residues. With 9 bases removed from V and 2 bases from J, the gap between germline ends came to 10 bases. The CDR3 DNA is TGCGCCACCGGACTAAACACAGATACGCAGTATTTT. This codes for CATGLNTDTQYF. Supplemented by reference TRBV5-1 and TRBJ2-3, the full variable domain reads KAGVTQTPRYLIKTRGQQVTLSCSPISGHRSVSWYQQTPGQGLQFLFEYFSETQRNKGNFPGRFSGRQFSNSRSEMNVSTLELGDSALYLCATGLNTDTQYFGPGTRLTVL.

This clone was counted a few times. The rearrangement joins TRBV6-2 or TRBV6-3 to TRBJ2-1, with TRBD2 identical over 7 bases. The J segment lost 0 bases and the V segment lost 6 bases, leaving 11 bases of the junction unmatched. Germline V lookup: CDR1 MNHEY, CDR2 SVGEGT. The CDR3 loop spans 17 amino acids. The CDR3 sequence: CASSLEASGPSYNEQFF. The CDR3 nucleotides are TGTGCCAGCAGCCTCGAGGCTAGCGGCCCCTCCTACAATGAGCAGTTCTTC.

This chain joins TRBV4-2 and TRBJ2-7; D gene unclear. With 2 bases removed from V and 7 bases from J, the gap between germline ends came to 6 bases. Germline V CDR1 and CDR2: LGHNA, YNFKEQ. This CDR3 has 11 amino acids. This chain's CDR3 is CASSQLEEQYF. The DNA of the CDR3 is TGTGCCAGCAGCCAACTTGAAGAGCAGTACTTC.

This clone has a single count. V is TRBV7-9 and J is TRBJ2-3, with 11 bases lining up with TRBD2. The CDR3 is 15 amino acids. Germline V gene data show CDR1 as SEHNR and CDR2 as FQNEAQ (reference sequence). The trim removed 4 bases at V and 5 bases at J, leaving 5 bases unmatched. The CDR3 DNA reads TGTGCCAGCAGCTCTTTAGCGGGAGGGAAAGATACGCAGTATTTT. It encodes CASSSLAGGKDTQYF.

The chain has TRBV7-8 and TRBJ1-5; 9 nucleotides match TRBD1. Germline trimming cut 5 bases from V and 4 bases from J; bases unmatched to any gene: 6. Looked up from germline, CDR1 is SGHVS and CDR2 is FQNEAQ. The CDR3 is 15 amino acids. The CDR3 DNA follows: TGTGCCAGCAGCCTCCGGACAGGGGAGAATCAGCCCCAGCATTTT. Translation gives CASSLRTGENQPQHF.

The rearrangement joins TRBV24-1 to TRBJ1-3; D is undetermined. V was shortened by 2 bases and J by 2 bases, with 9 bases between the two germline ends. CDR1 KGHDR and CDR2 SFDVKD come from the germline V gene. This CDR3 contains 15 residues. The CDR3 DNA sequence: TGTGCCACCAGTGATTCCGGGGATACTGGAAACACCATATATTTT. Translating it yields CATSDSGDTGNTIYF.

This sequence joins TRBV18 and TRBJ1-1, with 7 positions matching TRBD1. CDR1 and CDR2 (germline): KGHSH, LQKENI. The CDR3 extends over 13 amino acids. With V trimmed by 3 bases and J by 8 bases, 6 bases remained unmatched. This chain's CDR3 is CASSPRDRLEAFF. Written as DNA, the CDR3 is TGTGCCAGCTCACCCCGGGACAGATTAGAAGCTTTCTTT.

This clone appeared a few times. The V gene is TRBV11-2, the J gene TRBJ1-1, with no clear D. Trimming removed 1 base at V and 4 bases at J, with 10 bases between. The CDR3 covers 14 residues. The germline V gene has CDR1 SGHAT and CDR2 FQNNGV. DNA for the CDR3: TGTGCCAGCAGCTTAGGCACGTTTTTCACTGAAGCTTTCTTT. It translates to CASSLGTFFTEAFF.

The V gene is TRBV5-1, the J gene TRBJ2-1; the match to TRBD2 covers 7 bases. V trimming: 3 bases; J trimming: 6 bases; junction bases outside the gene matches: 3. CDR1 SGHRS and CDR2 YFSETQ come from the germline V gene. The CDR3 is made up of 13 amino acids. The CDR3 reads CASSSTSPNEQFF. The CDR3 region has the DNA TGCGCCAGCAGCTCGACTAGCCCCAATGAGCAGTTCTTC.

The rearrangement joins TRBV19 to TRBJ1-4; D is undetermined. Between the trimmed V and J ends, which lost 3 bases and 4 bases, there was a span of 6 bases. CDR3 length: 13 residues. Germline V gives CDR1 LNHDA, CDR2 SQIVND (reference sequence). The CDR3 region has the DNA TGTGCCAGTAGTATGCTAGTTAATGAAAAACTGTTTTTT. It yields the protein CASSMLVNEKLFF.

The chain uses TRBV2 and TRBJ1-3; no clear D. Germline lookup yields CDR1 SNHLY and CDR2 FYNNEI. The CDR3 length is 15 residues. Between the trimmed V and J ends, which lost 6 bases and 0 bases, there was a span of 12 bases. In nucleotides, the CDR3 is TGTGCCAGCAGCTCGAACAGAGGCTCTGGAAACACCATATATTTT. This translates into CASSSNRGSGNTIYF.

This sequence joins TRBV4-2 and TRBJ2-4, with 9 nucleotides matching TRBD2. Trimming took 4 bases from V and 8 from J; bases not matched to a gene: 6. This CDR3 has 14 residues. Germline CDR1 LGHNA, CDR2 YNFKEQ. Here the CDR3 DNA reads TGTGCCAGCAGCCCAGGGCGGGGGGGTGACATTCAGTACTTC. The encoded protein is CASSPGRGGDIQYF.

The gene calls are TRBV5-8 and TRBJ1-4; 9 bases line up with TRBD1. The CDR3 has 16 residues. The junction had 11 bases not matched to a gene; V was cut back by 4 bases and J by 7 bases. Germline V gene sequence: CDR1 SGHTS, CDR2 YDEGEE. For the CDR3, the DNA is TGTGCCAGCAGCGAAGAACAGGGGGCGCGGGGTGAAAAACTGTTTTTT. Encoded protein: CASSEEQGARGEKLFF.

The chain links TRBV10-3 to TRBJ2-2; the D is unclear. Germline lookup yields CDR1 ENHRY and CDR2 SYGVKD. V was clipped by 4 bases and J by 1 base, with 4 bases between them. There are 13 residues in the CDR3. The CDR3 loop is CAISGQNTGELFF. The CDR3 region has the DNA TGTGCCATCAGTGGACAGAACACCGGGGAGCTGTTTTTT.

The chain recombines TRBV18 with TRBJ2-2; the match to TRBD1 covers 9 bases. Germline V gene lookup returns CDR1 KGHSH and CDR2 LQKENI. The CDR3 extends over 16 amino acids. Unmatched junction bases numbered 7, after V lost 3 bases and J lost 5 bases. The CDR3 DNA sequence: TGTGCCAGCTCACCTGGACAGGGGACGATAACCGGGGAGCTGTTTTTT. Translated: CASSPGQGTITGELFF.

The chain carries TRBV19 and TRBJ1-5; no clear D. The CDR3 sequence is 14 residues long. The V gene lost 3 bases and the J gene lost 7 bases, with 13 bases spanning the gap. The germline gives CDR1 LNHDA, CDR2 SQIVND (reference sequence). The CDR3 region has the DNA TGTGCCAGTAGTATTCGGGTTGGTGAGCAGCCCCAGCATTTT. Its translation: CASSIRVGEQPQHF.

This clone was found once. The chain has TRBV6-5 and TRBJ2-7; 7 positions agree with TRBD1. The CDR3 spans 16 residues. CDR1 is MNHEY and CDR2 is SVGAGI in the germline V gene. With 2 bases clipped from V and 4 bases from J, the junction kept 11 bases outside the gene matches. The CDR3 here is CASSYSRTGAPYEQYF. The CDR3, as DNA: TGTGCCAGCAGTTACAGCCGTACAGGGGCTCCATACGAGCAGTACTTC.

The chain recombines TRBV3-1 (or the pseudogene TRBV3-2) with TRBJ2-1; TRBD2 aligns across 12 bases. The V and J ends lost 4 bases and 12 bases, in that order; junction bases with no gene match: 1. This CDR3 comprises 12 residues. The germline V gene has CDR1 LGHDT and CDR2 YNNKEL (reference sequence). Here the CDR3 DNA reads TGTGCCAGCAGCCCGGGACTAGCGGGGCAGTTCTTC. Its protein product is CASSPGLAGQFF.

The rearrangement uses TRBV5-6 and TRBJ2-7; 8 bases are shared with TRBD1. Germline assignment: CDR1 SGHDT and CDR2 YYEEEE. This CDR3 spans 15 amino acids. V lost 1 base and J lost 4; bases outside the gene matches: 7. CDR3 DNA: TGTGCCAGCAGCTTGACAGGGGGTGGGTATTACGAGCAGTACTTC. It specifies CASSLTGGGYYEQYF.

CDR3 in DNA: TGCGCCAGCAGCTTACGCGACACTGAAGCTTTCTTT. Amino acids: CASSLRDTEAFF. The chain couples TRBV5-1 to TRBJ1-1, with D hard to call. The germline V gene encodes CDR1 SGHRS and CDR2 YFSETQ. The CDR3 has 12 amino acids. Between the trimmed V and J ends, which lost 2 bases and 3 bases, there was a span of 5 bases.

The V gene is TRBV6-5, the J gene TRBJ1-1; TRBD1 aligns across 8 bases. The CDR3 is made up of 15 amino acids. The germline gives CDR1 MNHEY, CDR2 SVGAGI. J was trimmed by 2 bases and V by 5 bases; bases with no gene match: 7. The CDR3 sequence: CASSTGQGFNTEAFF. The CDR3 nucleotides are TGTGCCAGCAGTACCGGACAGGGATTTAACACTGAAGCTTTCTTT.